The 16 T cell receptor beta chains given below trace back to one sample, sequenced in a study of Graves' ophthalmopathy and Graves' hyperthyroidism. The authors amplified TCR beta CDR3 regions, and they did so from RNA transcripts for repertoire sequencing. Second-round multiplex PCR came after a first-round RT-PCR that employed HTBI primers. One entry per CDR3 protein results from TCRdb running MiXCR on the multiplex PCR reads. The table has hundreds of thousands of distinct CDR3 sequences, about 41% seen once. The sample consisted of peripheral blood. These TCRs come from an adult man with Graves' ophthalmopathy.

The V gene is TRBV29-1, the J gene TRBJ2-7; 9 nucleotides align to TRBD1. The V gene's germline CDR1 is SQVTM and CDR2 ANQGSEA. After removal of 2 bases from V and 4 bases from J, the junction contained 9 bases not matched to a gene. This CDR3 is built from 15 residues. CDR3: CSVEPGTGLGYEQYF. Here the CDR3 DNA reads TGCAGCGTTGAACCCGGGACAGGGCTTGGTTACGAGCAGTACTTC.

The chain links TRBV5-5 to TRBJ2-5; 15 nucleotides align to TRBD2. This CDR3 comprises 17 residues. Losses at the gene ends were 4 bases for V and 5 bases for J; bases not matched to a gene: 9. The germline V gene encodes CDR1 SGHKS and CDR2 YYEKEE (reference sequence). The CDR3 region is CASSTGTSGGLDETQYF. For the CDR3, the DNA is TGTGCCAGCAGCACCGGGACTAGCGGGGGGTTAGATGAGACCCAGTACTTC.

The table lists this clonotype with many counts. The CDR3 nucleotides are TGTGCCAGCAGTGGCCGGGCTGGAGAAAAACTGTTTTTT. As protein: CASSGRAGEKLFF. J is TRBJ1-4 and V is TRBV25-1; D is unresolved. The germline V gene encodes CDR1 MGHDK and CDR2 SYGVNS. This CDR3 has 13 residues. The V end was cut by 4 bases, the J end by 8 bases, with 11 bases between.

This clonotype was seen repeatedly, ten times or more. The chain couples TRBV2 to TRBJ1-5, with D maybe TRBD1 (6 bases). In germline, CDR1 is SNHLY, CDR2 FYNNEI. This CDR3 is 13 amino acids long. The V gene lost 4 bases and the J gene lost 4 bases, with 8 bases spanning the gap. CDR3 sequence reads: CASSGRGNQPQHF. CDR3 sequence (DNA): TGTGCCAGCAGTGGGAGGGGGAATCAGCCCCAGCATTTT.

For this clonotype: Sequence at one end of the junction differs from germline and may be a read error. V and J are TRBV10-3 and TRBJ2-7; 8 bases map to TRBD2. The CDR3 sequence is 15 residues long. Germline V gene data show CDR1 as ENHRY and CDR2 as SYGVKD. In nucleotides, the CDR3 is TGTGCCAGCAGTTACGGGACTAGAGCGGGCTACGAGCAGTACTTC. Translated: CASSYGTRAGYEQYF.

The chain is built from TRBV7-9 and TRBJ2-3, with D tentatively TRBD2 (6 bases). The CDR3 runs 13 residues. Germline assignment: CDR1 SEHNR and CDR2 FQNEAQ (reference sequence). Between the trimmed V and J ends, which lost 5 bases and 6 bases, there was a span of 12 bases. This CDR3 reads CASSDSRGDTQYF. Written as DNA, the CDR3 is TGTGCCAGCAGCGATTCCCGGGGGGATACGCAGTATTTT.

The CDR3 protein is CASSDAGTSGLETQYF. The CDR3 coding sequence is TGCGCCAGCAGTGATGCGGGGACTAGCGGGCTGGAGACCCAGTACTTC. This rearrangement joins TRBV10-1 to TRBJ2-5, with TRBD2 matching over 12 bases. The ends lost 3 bases at V and 5 bases at J; junction bases unmatched: 7. The germline V gene has CDR1 WNHNN and CDR2 SYGVQD (reference sequence). The CDR3 has 16 amino acids.

The V gene is TRBV4-1, the J gene TRBJ1-2; D is unclear. V gave up 0 bases and J gave up 1 base, with 12 bases separating them. CDR1 is MGHRA and CDR2 is YSYEKL in the germline V gene. This CDR3 comprises 16 residues. CDR3 amino acids: CASSQDRGWLNYGYTF. The CDR3 bases are TGCGCCAGCAGCCAAGATAGAGGCTGGCTTAACTATGGCTACACCTTC.

About this clonotype: A much larger clone differs from this one at a single base, so this may be a read error. This rearrangement joins TRBV19 to TRBJ1-5, with D possibly TRBD1 on 6 matching bases. CDR3 size: 13 residues. Germline-derived CDR1 and CDR2 are LNHDA and SQIVND (reference sequence). V gave up 5 bases and J gave up 8 bases, with 13 bases separating them. CDR3 sequence reads: CASSLPEGEPQHF. The CDR3 DNA reads TGTGCCAGTAGTTTGCCGGAGGGGGAGCCCCAGCATTTT.

A few counts support this clonotype. This chain links TRBV29-1 with TRBJ1-2, with a possible D match to TRBD1 (6 bases). This CDR3 contains 13 residues. V lost 4 bases, J lost 3 bases, and 12 bases lay in between. CDR1 SQVTM and CDR2 ANQGSEA come from the germline V gene. CDR3 protein: CSVVGGRDYGYTF. The CDR3 nucleotides are TGCAGCGTTGTGGGGGGGCGCGACTATGGCTACACCTTC.

Turning to this clonotype: At one of its ends the junction is not consistent with the germline gene, which may arise from a read error. The chain couples TRBV7-9 to TRBJ1-2, with TRBD1 as a possible D gene (5 bases). From germline, CDR1 is SEHNR and CDR2 FQNEAQ (reference sequence). This CDR3 is built from 18 residues. The chain's CDR3 is CASSLGEYSYEQSSGYTF. The CDR3 nucleotides are TGTGCCAGCAGTTTAGGGGAATACTCCTACGAGCAGTCAAGTGGCTACACCTTC.

Ten or more counts support this clonotype. The chain couples TRBV5-1 to TRBJ2-5, with TRBD1 matching over 7 bases. J lost 7 bases, V lost 4 bases, and 10 bases had no gene match. The germline CDR1 and CDR2 sequences are SGHRS and YFSETQ. The CDR3 runs 14 residues. The CDR3 spells CASSTGTASGTQYF. In nucleotides, the CDR3 is TGCGCCAGCAGCACCGGGACAGCCTCGGGGACCCAGTACTTC.

This clonotype came up many times. The gene calls are TRBV15 and TRBJ1-2, with a weak D call TRBD1 (5 bases). The length of the CDR3 is 18 residues. Germline V lookup: CDR1 LNHNV, CDR2 YYDKDF (reference sequence). The V and J ends lost 0 bases and 4 bases respectively, with 21 bases between them. For the CDR3, the DNA is TGTGCCACCAGCAGAGATTCCCTGGGGCAGGATTGGAGCTATGGCTACACCTTC. Amino acid sequence: CATSRDSLGQDWSYGYTF.

This clonotype was counted ten times or more. The V and J genes are TRBV25-1 and TRBJ2-3, with D maybe TRBD1 (6 bases). Germline V lookup: CDR1 MGHDK, CDR2 SYGVNS. V lost 8 bases and J lost 0, with 12 bases in between. The CDR3 has 14 residues. CDR3 sequence: CASGQHTSTDTQYF. The CDR3 nucleotides read TGTGCCAGCGGACAGCACACTAGCACAGATACGCAGTATTTT.

There are a few counts of this clonotype. The CDR3 is CASRGGRVGEQYF. The DNA of the CDR3 is TGTGCCAGCCGAGGCGGGAGGGTCGGCGAGCAGTACTTC. The rearrangement links TRBV6-5 to TRBJ2-7, with 9 bases that match TRBD2. CDR1 and CDR2 (germline): MNHEY, SVGAGI. V lost 8 bases, J lost 6 bases, and 8 bases stayed unmatched. There are 13 residues in the CDR3.

This clonotype showed up many times. The chain carries TRBV2 and TRBJ1-2; no definite D call. Germline CDR1 reads SNHLY; CDR2 reads FYNNEI. The CDR3 totals 10 residues. The germline V and J ends were trimmed by 5 bases and 6 bases, with 4 bases remaining between them. In DNA, the CDR3 is TGTGCCAGCAGTTCAAATGGCTACACCTTC. This encodes CASSSNGYTF. Variable domain in full (rest from reference TRBV2 and TRBJ1-2): EPEVTQTPSHQVTQMGQEVILRCVPISNHLYFYWYRQILGQKVEFLVSFYNNEISEKSEIFDDQFSVERPDGSNFTLKIRSTKLEDSAMYFCASSSNGYTFGSGTRLTVV.